This paragraph reports one TCR beta chain. This CDR3 spans 16 amino acids. After removal of 0 bases from V and 3 bases from J, the junction contained 3 bases not matched to a gene. CDR1 is SGHVS, CDR2 FNYEAQ, per germline. Per the study methods: Using reference gene primer amplification, nucleated cell counts were estimated. TCRdb keeps only in-frame clones here, not all; method: immunoSEQ multiplex PCR. The V and J calls and the clone size are those of that table, but D and trimming were determined from the DNA. The profile covers some 45,000 clones, with about 75% appearing a single time and about 9% taken by the ten largest. This specimen comes from a study of blood T cell repertoires in COVID-19. Study at large: COVID-19 samples collected from the United States, Italy and Spain covered acute and convalescent phases. PBMCs, B-cell-depleted T cells, or T cells were the source of the cDNA or gDNA that made up the material.

Material for sequencing was peripheral blood. The chain has TRBV7-6 and TRBJ2-2; 8 bases are shared with TRBD1. The sequence came from a man between 65 and 80 years old with active or convalescent COVID-19. This CDR3 is CASSLARQGYTGELFF. CDR3 bases: TGTGCCAGCAGCTTAGCACGACAGGGGTACACCGGGGAGCTGTTTTTT.